Each of the 5 T cell receptor beta chains below was sequenced from the same sample in a study of PD-1 blockade in classical Hodgkin lymphoma. Sequenced by immunoSEQ multiplex PCR; TCRdb stores in-frame clones only, minus some. This sample has tens of thousands of clones, with roughly 73% found just once. Each patient's relapse followed autologous stem cell transplantation, and brentuximab vedotin exposure varied. The material was peripheral blood mononuclear cells (PBMCs), obtained before the second cycle of nivolumab. These receptors originate from a human donor with classical Hodgkin lymphoma.

The genes are TRBV2 and TRBJ2-4, with 10 bases that match TRBD1. The J segment lost 4 bases and the V segment lost 8 bases, leaving 2 bases of the junction unmatched. This CDR3 contains 13 residues. Germline V gives CDR1 SNHLY, CDR2 FYNNEI. CDR3 coding DNA: TGTGCCAGCCAGGGACAGGGGAAAAACATTCAGTACTTC. It encodes CASQGQGKNIQYF.

This chain links TRBV28 with TRBJ1-5; a possible D gene is TRBD1 (5 bases). This CDR3 is 14 amino acids long. V was trimmed by 1 base and J by 7 bases, leaving 11 bases between them. CDR1 and CDR2 from the germline V gene are MDHEN and SYDVKM. For the CDR3, the DNA is TGTGCCAGCAGTTTATCGTCAGGGCGACAGCCCCAGCATTTT. Amino acids: CASSLSSGRQPQHF.

This chain joins TRBV27 and TRBJ2-3; tentatively, D is TRBD2 (5 bases). Germline-derived CDR1 and CDR2 are MNHEY and SMNVEV (reference sequence). Trimming removed 2 bases at V and 0 bases at J, with 9 bases between. The CDR3 covers 15 residues. Written as DNA, the CDR3 is TGTGCCAGCAGTTTAGGAGACTATAGCACAGATACGCAGTATTTT. Protein: CASSLGDYSTDTQYF.

This clone was seen a handful of times. The rearrangement uses TRBV7-9 and TRBJ1-5, with TRBD1 matching over 7 bases. CDR3 length: 18 amino acids. In germline, CDR1 is SEHNR, CDR2 FQNEAQ (reference sequence). Losses at the gene ends were 0 bases for V and 3 bases for J; bases not matched to a gene: 11. This CDR3 reads CASSLAAVGTEPNQPQHF. CDR3 nucleotides: TGTGCCAGCAGCTTAGCCGCGGTGGGGACAGAACCCAATCAGCCCCAGCATTTT.

The chain has TRBV5-5 and TRBJ1-5; D unresolved. There are 15 residues in the CDR3. Germline lookup yields CDR1 SGHKS and CDR2 YYEKEE (reference sequence). The V end lost 4 bases, the J end lost 1 base, and 12 bases lay between the germline ends. The CDR3 here is CASSPGGGSNQPQHF. The CDR3 DNA is TGTGCCAGCAGCCCAGGTGGAGGGAGCAATCAGCCCCAGCATTTT.